These 21 T cell receptor beta chains were sequenced from one sample in a study of post-analysis software for immune sequencing data. Study conclusions and caveats: The study found TRBV5-6, TRBV5-1 and TRBV20-1 among five or six TRBV segments more frequent in patients than controls.

TCR beta libraries were prepared from cDNA with unique molecular identifiers. TCRdb called the PCR reads again in MiXCR, with one record for every CDR3 protein. The data show 600,000 to 750,000 distinct CDR3 sequences, roughly three fifths seen once. No antigen is known for these receptors. Sequences were obtained from blood. Receptor source: a girl aged 2 to 9 with multiple sclerosis.

This sequence joins TRBV6-1 and TRBJ2-7; weak D call: TRBD2 (6 bases). V lost 6 bases and J 4 bases, leaving 16 bases between the germline ends. CDR1 is MNHNS, CDR2 SASEGT, per germline. This CDR3 contains 14 residues. The chain's CDR3 is CASSRLVGSYEQYF. The CDR3 coding sequence is TGTGCCAGCAGCCGACTAGTAGGATCTTACGAGCAGTACTTC.

The chain has TRBV3-1 and TRBJ2-1; 11 nucleotides match TRBD2. The ends lost 0 bases at V and 2 bases at J; junction bases unmatched: 12. The CDR3 runs to 20 residues. Germline V gene lookup returns CDR1 LGHDT and CDR2 YNNKEL (reference sequence). The CDR3 protein is CASSQDPRRLAGKPYNEQFF. The CDR3 DNA follows: TGTGCCAGCAGCCAAGATCCTCGCCGACTAGCGGGAAAACCCTACAATGAGCAGTTCTTC.

The CDR3 sequence is CSARESHTFLGNEQFF. The CDR3 coding sequence is TGCAGTGCTAGAGAGTCACACACCTTTCTTGGCAATGAGCAGTTCTTC. The rearrangement links TRBV20-1 to TRBJ2-1; D is unresolved. Trimming took 0 bases from V and 6 from J, leaving 18 bases between them. Germline CDR1 and CDR2: DFQATT and SNEGSKA (reference sequence). The CDR3 is 16 residues long.

The chain has TRBV20-1 and TRBJ2-3; 8 bases map to TRBD2. The CDR3 consists of 16 residues. The J segment lost 2 bases and the V segment lost 0 bases, leaving 7 bases of the junction unmatched. The V gene's germline CDR1 is DFQATT and CDR2 SNEGSKA (reference sequence). This CDR3 is CSARDRGGLFTDTQYF. The CDR3 DNA reads as TGCAGTGCTAGAGATCGGGGGGGACTCTTCACAGATACGCAGTATTTT.

V gene TRBV4-3 combines with J gene TRBJ2-4, with 8 bases fitting TRBD2. From germline, CDR1 is LGHNA and CDR2 YSLEER. The CDR3 length is 17 residues. V shed 0 bases, J shed 0 bases, and the junction held 4 bases outside the gene matches. The CDR3 sequence is CASSQDGSGVAKNIQYF. The DNA of the CDR3 is TGCGCCAGCAGCCAAGATGGTAGCGGGGTAGCCAAAAACATTCAGTACTTC.

The chain couples TRBV6-6 to TRBJ1-5; 11 positions agree with TRBD1. Germline V gene lookup returns CDR1 MNHNY and CDR2 SVGAGI (reference sequence). V shed 2 bases, J shed 4 bases, and the junction held 4 bases outside the gene matches. The CDR3 loop spans 16 amino acids. CDR3 DNA sequence: TGTGCCAGCAGTTACCTAGGACAGGGGGCAAATCAGCCCCAGCATTTT. Its translation: CASSYLGQGANQPQHF.

This clonotype occurred a few times. This chain connects TRBV20-1 to TRBJ2-3, with TRBD2 identical over 14 bases. The germline V gene has CDR1 DFQATT and CDR2 SNEGSKA (reference sequence). This CDR3 contains 14 residues. CDR3 protein: CSASGLAGADTQYF. The CDR3 nucleotides read TGCAGCGCCTCGGGACTAGCGGGGGCAGATACGCAGTATTTT.

V usage is TRBV3-1 and J usage is TRBJ1-2; 7 nucleotides match TRBD1. The CDR3 consists of 12 residues. Per the germline V gene, CDR1 is LGHDT and CDR2 is YNNKEL (reference sequence). The V segment lost 6 bases and the J segment 8 bases; nucleotides outside the gene matches: 6. Written as DNA, the CDR3 is TGTGCCAGCAGACTCGGACAGGAAGGCTACACCTTC. This gives the protein CASRLGQEGYTF.

This clonotype was counted only a few times. This rearrangement joins TRBV28 to TRBJ1-5; D unclear. V dropped 2 bases and J dropped 0 bases, with 5 bases sitting between them. The CDR3 contains 14 residues. Looked up from germline, CDR1 is MDHEN and CDR2 is SYDVKM. CDR3 sequence reads: CASSLVGSNQPQHF. CDR3 sequence (DNA): TGTGCCAGCAGTTTAGTAGGTAGCAATCAGCCCCAGCATTTT.

This clonotype was detected only a few times. The chain uses TRBV5-1 and TRBJ2-2, with D tentatively TRBD2 (5 bases). Germline V gene lookup returns CDR1 SGHRS and CDR2 YFSETQ. Between the trimmed V and J ends, which lost 6 bases and 6 bases, there was a span of 9 bases. This CDR3 contains 12 residues. Here the CDR3 reads CASTMGAGELFF. For the CDR3, the DNA is TGCGCCAGCACGATGGGAGCCGGGGAGCTGTTTTTT. The full variable domain, in which reference TRBV5-1 and TRBJ2-2 provide the parts outside the CDR3, is KAGVTQTPRYLIKTRGQQVTLSCSPISGHRSVSWYQQTPGQGLQFLFEYFSETQRNKGNFPGRFSGRQFSNSRSEMNVSTLELGDSALYLCASTMGAGELFFGEGSRLTVL.

The rearrangement uses TRBV25-1 and TRBJ2-2; the D gene is possibly TRBD2 (5 bases). Germline V gene data show CDR1 as MGHDK and CDR2 as SYGVNS. CDR3 size: 14 residues. Between the trimmed V and J ends, which lost 3 bases and 4 bases, there was a span of 9 bases. The CDR3 nucleotides are TGTGCCAGCAGTGAGGCAAGCGGCACCGGGGAGCTGTTTTTT. Amino acid sequence: CASSEASGTGELFF.

The sample holds a few counts of this clonotype. V gene TRBV20-1 combines with J gene TRBJ2-7; tentatively, D is TRBD2 (5 bases). This CDR3 spans 14 amino acids. Germline V gives CDR1 DFQATT, CDR2 SNEGSKA (reference sequence). Trimming shortened V by 6 bases and J by 0 bases, and 15 bases separated the two germline ends. The CDR3 DNA follows: TGCAGTGCCCCGACGGGGATTACCTCCTACGAGCAGTACTTC. Translated: CSAPTGITSYEQYF.

The rearrangement uses TRBV10-3 and TRBJ2-1; 9 positions agree with TRBD2. The J segment lost 3 bases and the V segment lost 10 bases, leaving 13 bases of the junction unmatched. This CDR3 spans 16 amino acids. Germline loops: CDR1 ENHRY, CDR2 SYGVKD. This chain's CDR3 is CASGPPAGGNYNEQFF. The CDR3 bases are TGTGCCAGTGGGCCCCCCGCGGGGGGGAACTACAATGAGCAGTTCTTC.

This sequence joins TRBV4-3 and TRBJ1-6; 10 bases match TRBD1. The CDR3 length is 17 residues. The J segment lost 11 bases and the V segment lost 4 bases, leaving 14 bases of the junction unmatched. Germline lookup yields CDR1 LGHNA and CDR2 YSLEER. The DNA of the CDR3 is TGCGCCAGCAGCCTACACTCTATTCCGGGACAGGGGCCACCCCTCCACTTT. Translating gives CASSLHSIPGQGPPLHF.

The chain has TRBV27 and TRBJ2-7; 9 bases align to TRBD1. The germline V gene encodes CDR1 MNHEY and CDR2 SMNVEV (reference sequence). The length of the CDR3 is 11 residues. V trimming: 4 bases; J trimming: 12 bases; junction bases outside the gene matches: 4. The CDR3 here is CASSSGTGLYF. In DNA, the CDR3 is TGTGCCAGCAGTTCCGGGACAGGGTTGTACTTC.

The chain carries TRBV10-3 and TRBJ1-1; D gene uncertain. The V and J ends lost 9 bases and 1 base respectively, with 9 bases between them. Germline V gives CDR1 ENHRY, CDR2 SYGVKD. The CDR3 totals 12 residues. CDR3 nucleotide sequence: TGTGCCATTGGCAAAGAGAACACTGAAGCTTTCTTT. Translating gives CAIGKENTEAFF.

V is TRBV6-2 or TRBV6-3 and J is TRBJ2-7; D remains unclear. V lost 2 bases and J lost 1, with 9 bases in between. The CDR3 is 14 amino acids. CDR1 is MNHEY, CDR2 SVGEGT, per germline. The CDR3 DNA follows: TGTGCCAGCAGTTACCATAGTGGATCCTACGAGCAGTACTTC. Protein: CASSYHSGSYEQYF.

This clonotype was recorded a few times. The chain carries TRBV10-3 and TRBJ1-6, with 8 bases identical to TRBD1. This CDR3 region has 17 residues. The V segment lost 1 base and the J segment 1 base; nucleotides outside the gene matches: 3. CDR1 is ENHRY and CDR2 is SYGVKD in the germline V gene. CDR3 sequence reads: CAISEWQGASYNSPLHF. As DNA, the CDR3 is TGTGCCATCAGTGAGTGGCAGGGGGCATCCTATAATTCACCCCTCCACTTT.

The V call is TRBV20-1, the J call TRBJ2-3; 11 bases fit TRBD2. CDR1 and CDR2 from the germline V gene are DFQATT and SNEGSKA (reference sequence). V dropped 0 bases and J dropped 0; count of bases not matched to a gene: 8. The CDR3 has 18 residues. The CDR3, as DNA: TGCAGTGCTAGAGATAACGGCCTAGCGGGGGGAAGCACAGATACGCAGTATTTT. It translates to CSARDNGLAGGSTDTQYF.

This chain joins TRBV11-3 and TRBJ2-1; 9 bases match TRBD2. V trimming: 1 base; J trimming: 2 bases; junction bases outside the gene matches: 6. Germline V gives CDR1 SGHNT, CDR2 YENEEA. This CDR3 has 17 amino acids. CDR3 sequence (DNA): TGTGCCAGCAGCTTAGTGGCGCGGGGGGGCCCCTACAATGAGCAGTTCTTC. Translated: CASSLVARGGPYNEQFF.

The chain has TRBV24-1 and TRBJ2-1; 12 positions agree with TRBD1. Germline-derived CDR1 and CDR2 are KGHDR and SFDVKD. This CDR3 is built from 21 residues. Germline trimming cut 4 bases from V and 2 bases from J; bases unmatched to any gene: 17. CDR3 sequence reads: CATSDAFYRDRGRVAYNEQFF. The DNA for the CDR3 is TGTGCCACCAGTGACGCCTTCTACCGGGACAGGGGGCGCGTGGCCTACAATGAGCAGTTCTTC.